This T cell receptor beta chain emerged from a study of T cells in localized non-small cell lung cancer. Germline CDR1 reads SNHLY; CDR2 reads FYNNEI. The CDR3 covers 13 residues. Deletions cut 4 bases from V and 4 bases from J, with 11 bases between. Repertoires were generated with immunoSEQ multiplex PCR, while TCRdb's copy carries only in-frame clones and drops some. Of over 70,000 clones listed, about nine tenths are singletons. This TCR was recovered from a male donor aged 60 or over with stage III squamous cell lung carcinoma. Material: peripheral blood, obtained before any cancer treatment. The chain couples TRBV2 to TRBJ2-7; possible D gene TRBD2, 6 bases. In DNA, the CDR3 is TGTGCCAGCAGTGTGGGGAGGTTTTACGAGCAGTACTTC. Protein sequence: CASSVGRFYEQYF.